The count of the clone carrying this T cell receptor (beta chain) is one. This entry comes from a study of blood T cell repertoires in COVID-19. Study background: Collection of acute and convalescent COVID-19 samples took place in the United States, Italy and Spain. From T cells, B-cell-depleted T cells, or PBMCs came the material, which was cDNA or gDNA.

Authors' analysis steps: Amplification with reference gene primers provided the estimates of nucleated cell counts. Here immunoSEQ multiplex PCR was the method, and the copy in TCRdb shows in-frame clones only, minus some. V and J calls and clone size are copied from that table; D and trimming were computed from the DNA. The profile shows 250,000 to 350,000 clones, 86% of them singletons. Germline V CDR1 and CDR2: SEHNR, FQNEAQ (reference sequence). V was pared by 0 bases and J by 4 bases, with 0 bases of the junction left unmatched. The CDR3 has 14 amino acids. The receptor was isolated from a woman in her forties or fifties with acute or convalescent COVID-19. The genes are TRBV7-9 and TRBJ2-1; TRBD2 matches at 7 bases. Sequencing input: peripheral blood. The CDR3: CASSLAGGYNEQFF. CDR3 sequence (DNA): TGTGCCAGCAGCTTAGCGGGAGGGTACAATGAGCAGTTCTTC. The full variable domain, with the rest looked up from reference TRBV7-9 and TRBJ2-1, is DTGVSQNPRHKITKRGQNVTFRCDPISEHNRLYWYRQTLGQGPEFLTYFQNEAQLEKSRLLSDRFSAERPKGSFSTLEIQRTEQGDSAMYLCASSLAGGYNEQFFGPGTRLTVL.